This T cell receptor beta chain comes out of a study of OX40 agonist ivuxolimab in advanced cancers. Overall study context: As their treatment, patients were administered ivuxolimab, an agonistic anti-OX40 (CD134) antibody. Earlier treatment with anti-PD-1, anti-PD-L1 or anti-CTLA-4 was permitted, and over 35% had received some. Those enrolled were roughly 80% male, with a mean age of 60 years and ages from roughly 23 to 80. Findings and limits, study-wide: The specificity for antigen of the expanded peripheral T cells was not determined.

TCRdb's copy holds only in-frame clones and misses some; the assay was immunoSEQ multiplex PCR. This sample yields approximately 54,000 clones, of which roughly 90% are seen a single time; 7.5% to 9.5% belongs to the top ten. The CDR3 has 14 residues. In germline, CDR1 is LNHNV, CDR2 YYDKDF (reference sequence). The V and J ends lost 10 bases and 4 bases respectively, with 19 bases between them. Comments on this clone: Its matching antigen is unknown.

The input for sequencing was CD4+ or CD8+ T cells sorted from blood, taken in a trial of the OX40 agonist ivuxolimab. The TCR was taken from an adult with an advanced solid tumor such as melanoma, head and neck, liver or kidney cancer. The rearrangement links TRBV15 to TRBJ1-2; the D gene is possibly TRBD1 (5 bases). The CDR3 nucleotides read TGTGCCATCGCCGGACATCCCGAGGGCTATGGCTACACCTTC. This codes for CAIAGHPEGYGYTF.